Listed here are 22 T cell receptor beta chains from one sample, sequenced in a study of blood T cell repertoires in COVID-19 (dated by TCRdb to the early 2020s). The library was made by the immunoSEQ multiplex PCR assay. Sourced from immuneACCESS, this table was stored by TCRdb with only in-frame sequences that have V and J called. A share of the clones is absent; for the studies checked, an unresolved V gene accounts for under half, and the remainder has no known explanation. Here the sample has 140,000 to 150,000 clones; around nine tenths occur a single time. The ten largest account for about 1.8% of the sample. What was sequenced was peripheral blood. All receptors come from a woman aged 45-59 years with acute or convalescent COVID-19.

The rearrangement joins TRBV30 to TRBJ2-3; tentatively, D is TRBD2 (5 bases). The germline CDR1 and CDR2 sequences are GTSNPN and SVGIG (reference sequence). The CDR3 consists of 13 residues. V gave up 3 bases and J gave up 3 bases, with 10 bases separating them. The CDR3: CAWRNRGTDTQYF. The CDR3 DNA follows: TGTGCCTGGAGAAACCGGGGTACAGATACGCAGTATTTT.

This clone has more than one count but fewer than ten. The CDR3 DNA sequence: TGCGCCAGCAGCCAAGAGGACAGGGGAGGAAACACCATATATTTT. It specifies CASSQEDRGGNTIYF. The chain joins TRBV4-1 to TRBJ1-3; 9 bases are a match to TRBD1. Germline loops: CDR1 MGHRA, CDR2 YSYEKL. The CDR3 sequence is 15 residues long. V shed 0 bases, J shed 4 bases, and the junction held 1 base outside the gene matches.

The gene calls are TRBV7-9 and TRBJ1-1; a weak D match, TRBD1 (5 bases). V lost 1 base, J lost 1 base, and 7 bases lay in between. The CDR3 is made up of 14 amino acids. Germline CDR1 and CDR2: SEHNR and FQNEAQ (reference sequence). CDR3 nucleotide sequence: TGTGCCAGCAGCTTAGTTCAGGGGAACACTGAAGCTTTCTTT. Its translation is CASSLVQGNTEAFF.

The chain employs TRBV7-2 and TRBJ1-1; 8 positions match TRBD1. The CDR3 consists of 15 residues. V lost 11 bases, J lost 4 bases, and 15 bases stayed unmatched. Per germline, CDR1 SGHTA and CDR2 FQGNSA. The CDR3 DNA reads as TGTGCCGGCCGTCCCGGGACAGGAGGGGCCACTGAAGCTTTCTTT. Protein product: CAGRPGTGGATEAFF.

This clone was detected once. This chain links TRBV24-1 with TRBJ1-6, with a possible D match to TRBD1 (6 bases). The CDR3 totals 23 residues. V lost 10 bases and J lost 7, with 43 bases in between. Looked up from germline, CDR1 is KGHDR and CDR2 is SFDVKD. The CDR3 region has the DNA TGTGCCACACTTACTGGGGGGGCAAAAGTACAGGTTGTAAAACAGGGATGGAATTCACCCCTCCACTTT. It codes for CATLTGGAKVQVVKQGWNSPLHF.

The V gene is TRBV6-5, the J gene TRBJ2-1, with D tentatively TRBD2 (5 bases). Trimming shortened V by 5 bases and J by 4 bases, and 12 bases separated the two germline ends. The germline CDR1 and CDR2 sequences are MNHEY and SVGAGI. This CDR3 has 14 amino acids. The CDR3 region is CASSPDSSYNEQFF. The CDR3 DNA is TGTGCCAGCAGTCCGGACTCAAGTTACAATGAGCAGTTCTTC.

On this clone itself: The junction shows a germline mismatch at one end, possibly a read error. V gene TRBV7-7 combines with J gene TRBJ2-2; 14 bases are a match to TRBD2. Germline CDR1 reads SSHAT; CDR2 reads FNYEAQ (reference sequence). This CDR3 contains 16 residues. In DNA form, the CDR3 reads TGTGCTAGCAGCCAGACTAGCGGGAGGGTCACCGGGGAGCTGTTTTTT. It codes for CASSQTSGRVTGELFF.

The chain combines TRBV28 with TRBJ1-5; TRBD1 agrees at 8 bases. With 3 bases clipped from V and 7 bases from J, the junction kept 8 bases outside the gene matches. The germline gives CDR1 MDHEN, CDR2 SYDVKM. The CDR3 sequence is 15 residues long. The CDR3 nucleotides read TGTGCCAGCAGTTTTAGGACAGGGTCGGCACAGCCCCAGCATTTT. This translates into CASSFRTGSAQPQHF. The full variable domain, rest sourced from reference TRBV28 and TRBJ1-5, is DVKVTQSSRYLVKRTGEKVFLECVQDMDHENMFWYRQDPGLGLRLIYFSYDVKMKEKGDIPEGYSVSREKKERFSLILESASTNQTSMYLCASSFRTGSAQPQHFGDGTRLSIL.

The rearrangement links TRBV5-1 to TRBJ2-3; 8 bases are shared with TRBD2. The germline V gene encodes CDR1 SGHRS and CDR2 YFSETQ. The CDR3 is made up of 16 amino acids. Unmatched junction bases numbered 11, after V lost 7 bases and J lost 1 base. The CDR3 DNA sequence: TGCGCCAGCGCCGGCCGGAGCGGGAGTGGCACAGATACGCAGTATTTT. Amino acids: CASAGRSGSGTDTQYF.

In this sample, this clone turned up once. The genes are TRBV24-1 and TRBJ1-2; no definite D call. Looked up from germline, CDR1 is KGHDR and CDR2 is SFDVKD. This CDR3 spans 13 amino acids. V gave up 4 bases and J gave up 5 bases, with 10 bases separating them. The CDR3 coding sequence is TGTGCCACCAGTGAGTCGGGAAGGTATGGCTACACCTTC. It is translated as CATSESGRYGYTF.

This chain joins TRBV9 and TRBJ2-7; 8 nucleotides match TRBD1. Per the germline V gene, CDR1 is SGDLS and CDR2 is YYNGEE. After removal of 4 bases from V and 2 bases from J, the junction contained 8 bases not matched to a gene. This CDR3 contains 15 residues. CDR3 region: CASSPGGLRAYEQYF. The DNA for the CDR3 is TGTGCCAGCAGCCCAGGGGGCCTCAGGGCCTACGAGCAGTACTTC. Full variable domain (rest looked up from reference TRBV9 and TRBJ2-7): DSGVTQTPKHLITATGQRVTLRCSPRSGDLSVYWYQQSLDQGLQFLIQYYNGEERAKGNILERFSAQQFPDLHSELNLSSLELGDSALYFCASSPGGLRAYEQYFGPGTRLTVT.

The chain joins TRBV5-1 to TRBJ1-6; TRBD1 is a possible D gene (5 bases). The CDR3 length is 15 residues. Germline CDR1 and CDR2: SGHRS and YFSETQ. Between the trimmed V and J ends, which lost 0 bases and 9 bases, there was a span of 13 bases. The CDR3 nucleotides read TGCGCCAGCAGCTTGGATCAGGGAATAGGTTCACCCCTCCACTTT. It specifies CASSLDQGIGSPLHF.

V usage is TRBV28 and J usage is TRBJ1-3; D unclear. Germline CDR1 is MDHEN and CDR2 is SYDVKM. This CDR3 spans 16 amino acids. V lost 2 bases and J lost 7, with 18 bases in between. The CDR3, as DNA: TGTGCCAGCAGTTTAAGGAACCCCCTAGTGCAGAACACCATATATTTT. Translating it yields CASSLRNPLVQNTIYF.

J is TRBJ1-1 and V is TRBV13; TRBD1 matches at 10 bases. Germline assignment: CDR1 PRHDT and CDR2 FYEKMQ (reference sequence). Trimming cost V 8 bases and J 1 base; bases outside gene matches: 10. This CDR3 contains 16 residues. CDR3 in DNA: TGTGCCAGCCGTCCCCGGGACAGGGGCTCGAACACTGAAGCTTTCTTT. Amino acid sequence: CASRPRDRGSNTEAFF. Based on the CDR3 plus reference TRBV13 and TRBJ1-1, the full variable domain is AAGVIQSPRHLIKEKRETATLKCYPIPRHDTVYWYQQGPGQDPQFLISFYEKMQSDKGSIPDRFSAQQFSDYHSELNMSSLELGDSALYFCASRPRDRGSNTEAFFGQGTRLTVV.

The V and J genes are TRBV21-1 and TRBJ1-1; the D call TRBD1 from the table was never checked on the DNA. TRBV21-1 is tagged as a pseudogene. This CDR3 comprises 15 residues. The CDR3 is CASSKVQGGCTEAFF. The CDR3 nucleotides read TGTGCCAGCAGCAAGGTTCAGGGTGGGTGCACTGAAGCTTTCTTT.

This clone was observed once. The rearrangement joins TRBV24-1 to TRBJ2-3, with 9 bases fitting TRBD2. The ends lost 9 bases at V and 4 bases at J; junction bases unmatched: 4. The CDR3 totals 13 residues. Germline loops: CDR1 KGHDR, CDR2 SFDVKD. CDR3 sequence reads: CATGAGGADTQYF. The CDR3 nucleotides read TGTGCCACCGGGGCGGGGGGGGCAGATACGCAGTATTTT.

The chain recombines TRBV5-1 with TRBJ2-3, with D uncertain. V was cut by 0 bases and J by 1 base, with 6 bases left in between. Germline assignment: CDR1 SGHRS and CDR2 YFSETQ. The CDR3 spans 14 residues. The CDR3 is CASSLVSGTDTQYF. CDR3 sequence (DNA): TGCGCCAGCAGCTTGGTGTCGGGCACAGATACGCAGTATTTT.

In its sample, this clone was seen once. The V gene is TRBV6-6, the J gene TRBJ2-1, with 8 bases matching TRBD2. This CDR3 has 15 amino acids. The germline gives CDR1 MNHNY, CDR2 SVGAGI (reference sequence). The V and J ends lost 5 bases and 0 bases, in that order; junction bases with no gene match: 3. CDR3 sequence: CASSVAGSSYNEQFF. For the CDR3, the DNA is TGTGCCAGCAGTGTAGCGGGGAGCTCCTACAATGAGCAGTTCTTC.

The chain carries TRBV7-2 and TRBJ2-2; the D gene is possibly TRBD1 (6 bases). V was clipped by 5 bases and J by 6 bases, with 10 bases between them. The germline gives CDR1 SGHTA, CDR2 FQGNSA. The CDR3 consists of 13 residues. CDR3 DNA: TGTGCCAGCAGCGCACAGGGCCCCGGGGAGCTGTTTTTT. It encodes CASSAQGPGELFF.

This rearrangement joins TRBV10-2 to TRBJ2-7; D gene ambiguous. Germline CDR1 and CDR2: WSHSY and SAAADI. Trimming pared 3 bases from V and 1 base from J, leaving 10 bases between. The CDR3 totals 14 residues. The CDR3 DNA is TGCGCCAGCAGTGAAGACTGGATATCCTACGAGCAGTACTTC. Protein sequence: CASSEDWISYEQYF.

V and J are TRBV6-5 and TRBJ1-1; D remains unclear. V was shortened by 3 bases and J by 0 bases, with 11 bases between the two germline ends. There are 15 residues in the CDR3. Germline V gene sequence: CDR1 MNHEY, CDR2 SVGAGI. In DNA form, the CDR3 reads TGTGCCAGCAGTTATGCAGCTACTATGAACACTGAAGCTTTCTTT. Amino acid sequence: CASSYAATMNTEAFF.

This chain uses TRBV5-1 with TRBJ2-1; D gene ambiguous. CDR1 and CDR2 from the germline V gene are SGHRS and YFSETQ. The CDR3 contains 12 residues. The V gene lost 4 bases and the J gene lost 2 bases, with 4 bases spanning the gap. The CDR3 reads CASSNTYNEQFF. The CDR3 region has the DNA TGCGCCAGCAGCAACACCTACAATGAGCAGTTCTTC.